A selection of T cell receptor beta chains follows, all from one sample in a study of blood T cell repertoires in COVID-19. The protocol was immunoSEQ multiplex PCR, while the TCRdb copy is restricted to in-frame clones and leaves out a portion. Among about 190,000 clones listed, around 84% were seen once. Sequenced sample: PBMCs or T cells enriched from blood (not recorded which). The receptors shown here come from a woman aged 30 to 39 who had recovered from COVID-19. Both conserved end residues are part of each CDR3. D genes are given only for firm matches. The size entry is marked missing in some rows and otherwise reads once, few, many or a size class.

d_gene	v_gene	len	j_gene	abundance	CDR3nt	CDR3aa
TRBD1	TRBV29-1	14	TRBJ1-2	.	TGCAGCGTTGAAGGTCCAGGGGGCGGCTATGGCTACACCTTC	CSVEGPGGGYGYTF
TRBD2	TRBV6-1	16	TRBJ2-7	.	TGTGCCAGCAGTGAAGCGCTGGCTAGCGGATTATACGAGCAGTACTTC	CASSEALASGLYEQYF
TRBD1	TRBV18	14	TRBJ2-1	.	TGTGCCAGCTCAGAAAGACAGGGTGGCAATGAGCAGTTCTTC	CASSERQGGNEQFF
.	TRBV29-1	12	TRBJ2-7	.	TGCAGCGTTGCCTTGGCTTTCCACGAGCAGTACTTC	CSVALAFHEQYF
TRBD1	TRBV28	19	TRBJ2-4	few	TGTGCCAGCAGTTCGCACCGCCGGGACAGGGAATTAGCCAAAAACATTCAGTACTTC	CASSSHRRDRELAKNIQYF
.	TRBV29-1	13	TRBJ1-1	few	TGCAGCGTGAAGGGGTCTGGGAACACTGAAGCTTTCTTT	CSVKGSGNTEAFF
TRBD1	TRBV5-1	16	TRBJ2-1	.	TGCGCCAGCAGGGTGACAGGGGGAAGTTCCTACAATGAGCAGTTCTTC	CASRVTGGSSYNEQFF
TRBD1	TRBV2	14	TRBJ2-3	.	TGTGCCAGCAGCCGGGACAGGGTGACAGATACGCAGTATTTT	CASSRDRVTDTQYF
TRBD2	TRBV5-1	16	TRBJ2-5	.	TGCGCCAGCAGCTTAGTAGCGGGGGTATGGCAAGAGACCCAGTACTTC	CASSLVAGVWQETQYF
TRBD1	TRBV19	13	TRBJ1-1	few	TGTGCCAGTACGCAGGGGGCGAACACTGAAGCTTTCTTT	CASTQGANTEAFF
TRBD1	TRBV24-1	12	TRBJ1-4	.	TGTGCCACCAGTGATGAGGGACAGACACTGTTTTTT	CATSDEGQTLFF
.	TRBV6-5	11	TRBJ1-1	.	TGTGCCAGCAGGCCCCATCGGGGTGCTTTCTTT	CASRPHRGAFF
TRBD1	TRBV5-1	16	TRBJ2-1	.	TGCGCCAGCCAGCTTAGTGGGGGACAGGTTAGGAATGAGCAGTTCTTC	CASQLSGGQVRNEQFF
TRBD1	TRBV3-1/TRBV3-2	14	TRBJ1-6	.	TGTGCCAGCAGCCTGACAGGGGTGAATTCACCCCTCCACTTT	CASSLTGVNSPLHF
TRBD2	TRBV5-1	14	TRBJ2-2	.	TGCGCCAGCAGCTTGACTAGCGGGGGCGGGGAGCTGTTTTTT	CASSLTSGGGELFF
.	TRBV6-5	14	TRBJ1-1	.	TGTGCCAGCAGTAGCGGACGGTACAACACTGAAGCTTTCTTT	CASSSGRYNTEAFF
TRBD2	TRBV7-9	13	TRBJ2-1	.	TGTGCCGGGGGGACTAGCGGTTACAATGAGCAGTTCTTC	CAGGTSGYNEQFF
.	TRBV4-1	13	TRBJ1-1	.	TGCGCCAGCAGCAAGCACGAGAACACTGAAGCTTTCTTT	CASSKHENTEAFF
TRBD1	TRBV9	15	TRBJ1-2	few	TGTGCCAGCAGCGTAGGAGGGACAGGGGTCGATGGCTACACCTTC	CASSVGGTGVDGYTF
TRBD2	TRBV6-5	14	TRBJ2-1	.	TGTGCCAGCAGGACTAGCGGGCCCCTCGGGGAGCAGTTCTTC	CASRTSGPLGEQFF
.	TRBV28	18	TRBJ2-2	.	TGTGCCAGCAGTTTTTCGCCACTGGAGGGCCGAGGCGCCGGGGAGCTGTTTTTT	CASSFSPLEGRGAGELFF
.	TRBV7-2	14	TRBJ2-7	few	TGTGCCAGCAGCTTAGGTTCCTCCCTCTACGAGCAGTACTTC	CASSLGSSLYEQYF